Listed below are T cell receptor beta chains from one sample, sequenced in a study of shared clonotypes between healthy human individuals. Clones were sequenced by immunoSEQ multiplex PCR, and TCRdb holds only the in-frame ones, with some missing. The sample shows some 1.1 million clones, approximately 80% of them seen only once. The sequencing sample was made of memory CD4+ T cells from PBMCs. The receptors originated from a man between 18 and 29 years old in good health. Some clones in this sample may be carry-over from other donors' samples. The CDR3 runs from the conserved cysteine through the conserved F or W. D genes are given only for firm matches. Some rows mark clone size as missing; the rest say once, few, many or name a class of expanded clone.

D	V	size	J	DNA	CDR3
NA	TRBV7-9	once	TRBJ2-7	TGTGCCAGCAGCTTACGAGCGGGGACACAGAACTCCTACGAGCAGTACTTC	CASSLRAGTQNSYEQYF
TRBD2	TRBV28	NA	TRBJ2-1	TGTGCCAGCAGTTCACCCGGGACTAGCGGGAGTCGGTTCTATGAGCAGTTCTTC	CASSSPGTSGSRFYEQFF
NA	TRBV7-8	NA	TRBJ1-4	TGTGCCAGCAGCTTAGGGACAGCCGAAAAACTGTTTTTT	CASSLGTAEKLFF
NA	TRBV28	NA	TRBJ1-2	TGTGCCAGCACTTTAGGGGGGTCAGGGCAACTTAACTATGGCTACACCTTC	CASTLGGSGQLNYGYTF
NA	TRBV18	NA	TRBJ2-1	TGTGCCAGCTCACCAAATTCTCAGGGAGGCCTATTTGAGCAGTTCTTC	CASSPNSQGGLFEQFF
NA	TRBV11-2	NA	TRBJ1-1	TGTGCCAGCAGCCTTCGGACCCCCCAAGGCACTGAAGCTTTCTTT	CASSLRTPQGTEAFF
TRBD1	TRBV10-2	NA	TRBJ2-7	TGCGCCAGCAGTTCCCGGGACAGGGGCGAGCAGTACTTC	CASSSRDRGEQYF
TRBD2	TRBV28	NA	TRBJ2-2	TGTGCCAGCAGTACCTCGGGGGGGGCCGGGGAGCTGTTTTTT	CASSTSGGAGELFF
NA	TRBV7-2	once	TRBJ2-1	TGTGCCAGCAGCCCGGGGCCTAGAGTGTCGGGTGCGTTCTTC	CASSPGPRVSGAFF
NA	TRBV7-3	NA	TRBJ1-2	TGTGCCAGCAGCTTGAGGATTACTAACTATGGCTACACCTTC	CASSLRITNYGYTF
TRBD1	TRBV27	NA	TRBJ2-4	TGTGCCAGCAAGGGACAGGGGGCGAACATTCAGTACTTC	CASKGQGANIQYF